The 19 T cell receptor beta chains below all came from one sample that was sequenced in a study of somatic mutations in cytotoxic T cells in rheumatoid arthritis. The data were produced by immunoSEQ multiplex PCR, yet TCRdb's version contains in-frame clones alone and is incomplete. The sample shows about 14,000 clones, about 89% of them seen only once. Sequencing was performed on CD4+ T cells sorted from blood. The receptor set was obtained from a man between 65 and 80 years old with rheumatoid arthritis.

The chain uses TRBV7-9 and TRBJ2-3, with D uncertain. V was cut by 4 bases and J by 6 bases, with 14 bases left in between. CDR3 size: 14 residues. Germline lookup yields CDR1 SEHNR and CDR2 FQNEAQ (reference sequence). The CDR3 DNA sequence: TGTGCCAGCAGCTCGTGGCTAGGATCCGATACGCAGTATTTT. Protein product: CASSSWLGSDTQYF.

The chain links TRBV7-9 to TRBJ1-2; D perhaps matches TRBD1 (6 bases). This CDR3 is built from 15 residues. CDR1 is SEHNR and CDR2 is FQNEAQ in the germline V gene (reference sequence). Between the trimmed V and J ends, which lost 4 bases and 7 bases, there was a span of 19 bases. The CDR3 DNA reads TGTGCCAGCAGCTCCGACAGGACCATAACGGGTGGCTACACCTTC. Its translation is CASSSDRTITGGYTF.

This clone was seen a single time. The V call is TRBV19, the J call TRBJ1-4; 7 nucleotides agree with TRBD1. Trimming removed 9 bases from V and 8 bases from J; junction bases left unmatched: 18. The germline CDR1 and CDR2 sequences are LNHDA and SQIVND (reference sequence). The CDR3 is 16 residues long. The CDR3 region has the DNA TGTGCCAGCCAAGTATCCCGACAGGGTGGAAAGGAAAAACTGTTTTTT. Translating gives CASQVSRQGGKEKLFF.

The chain recombines TRBV7-2 with TRBJ1-1, with D unresolved. Germline V CDR1 and CDR2: SGHTA, FQGNSA. The CDR3 extends over 13 amino acids. With 0 bases removed from V and 7 bases from J, the gap between germline ends came to 9 bases. The CDR3 sequence is CASSLANRGEAFF. The CDR3 region has the DNA TGTGCCAGCAGCTTAGCAAATCGAGGTGAAGCTTTCTTT.

This sequence joins TRBV27 and TRBJ1-5; 8 bases fit TRBD1. After removal of 5 bases from V and 0 bases from J, the junction contained 9 bases not matched to a gene. Germline V gene sequence: CDR1 MNHEY, CDR2 SMNVEV (reference sequence). This CDR3 has 17 amino acids. CDR3 DNA sequence: TGTGCCAGCAGTGGGGGGACAGGACTTTATAGCAATCAGCCCCAGCATTTT. Amino acid sequence: CASSGGTGLYSNQPQHF.

The chain couples TRBV18 to TRBJ1-6, with TRBD1 as a possible D gene (5 bases). CDR1 is KGHSH, CDR2 LQKENI, per germline. V lost 3 bases and J 9 bases, leaving 18 bases between the germline ends. CDR3 length: 16 residues. CDR3 nucleotides: TGTGCCAGCTCACCTTCTCGGGCCTTAAGGGGTTCACCCCTCCACTTT. Its translation: CASSPSRALRGSPLHF.

V and J are TRBV28 and TRBJ2-5, with 7 nucleotides matching TRBD1. Matching the DNA end better, TRBJ2-7 makes the J call doubtful. Per the germline V gene, CDR1 is MDHEN and CDR2 is SYDVKM. CDR3 size: 13 residues. CDR3 residues: CASSPGQTYEQYF. CDR3 DNA sequence: TGTGCCAGCAGTCCGGGACAGACCTACGAGCAGTACTTC.

The rearrangement links TRBV5-4 to TRBJ2-3; the match to TRBD1 covers 7 bases. The CDR3 has 14 residues. CDR1 and CDR2 from the germline V gene are SGHNT and YYREEE (reference sequence). Losses at the gene ends were 3 bases for V and 10 bases for J; bases not matched to a gene: 11. CDR3 sequence reads: CASSSDLRQGAQYF. Written as DNA, the CDR3 is TGTGCCAGCAGCTCCGACCTACGACAGGGAGCGCAGTATTTT.

The rearrangement joins TRBV5-4 to TRBJ2-2, with a weak D call TRBD1 (5 bases). The V gene's germline CDR1 is SGHNT and CDR2 YYREEE (reference sequence). The germline V and J ends were trimmed by 5 bases and 2 bases, with 7 bases remaining between them. This CDR3 has 13 residues. CDR3 bases: TGTGCCAGCAGGGACACCAACACCGGGGAGCTGTTTTTT. Its translation: CASRDTNTGELFF.

The chain combines TRBV5-4 with TRBJ2-3; 9 nucleotides line up with TRBD2. The germline CDR1 and CDR2 sequences are SGHNT and YYREEE (reference sequence). The CDR3 consists of 14 residues. After removal of 9 bases from V and 4 bases from J, the junction contained 9 bases not matched to a gene. DNA for the CDR3: TGTGCCATAACGAGACAGCGGGGGGCAGATACGCAGTATTTT. Protein: CAITRQRGADTQYF. Based on the CDR3 plus reference TRBV5-4 and TRBJ2-3, the full variable domain is ETGVTQSPTHLIKTRGQQVTLRCSSQSGHNTVSWYQQALGQGPQFIFQYYREEENGRGNFPPRFSGLQFPNYSSELNVNALELDDSALYLCAITRQRGADTQYFGPGTRLTVL.

The chain carries TRBV4-1 and TRBJ1-2; 7 positions agree with TRBD1. Germline V lookup: CDR1 MGHRA, CDR2 YSYEKL. The CDR3 has 14 residues. Trimming took 3 bases from V and 4 from J; bases not matched to a gene: 5. The CDR3, as DNA: TGCGCCAGCAGCCAGGGGACAGCAAGCTATGGCTACACCTTC. It is translated as CASSQGTASYGYTF.

The chain couples TRBV2 to TRBJ1-1, with D unresolved. The CDR3 is 13 residues long. V was pared by 6 bases and J by 1 base, with 9 bases between. Germline-derived CDR1 and CDR2 are SNHLY and FYNNEI. CDR3 in DNA: TGTGCCAGCAGCACTACACGGAACACTGAAGCTTTCTTT. It is translated as CASSTTRNTEAFF.

J is TRBJ2-1 and V is TRBV6-5; tentatively, D is TRBD2 (6 bases). CDR1 MNHEY and CDR2 SVGAGI come from the germline V gene. The CDR3 has 11 residues. Trimming took off 2 bases at V and 14 bases at J, with 10 bases between the two ends. The CDR3 loop reads CASSYGGLEFF. In DNA form, the CDR3 reads TGTGCCAGCAGTTACGGAGGGCTGGAGTTCTTC.

The gene calls are TRBV6-1 and TRBJ1-5, with D perhaps matching TRBD1 (6 bases). CDR1 and CDR2 from the germline V gene are MNHNS and SASEGT. The CDR3 covers 14 residues. V dropped 7 bases and J dropped 7 bases, with 17 bases sitting between them. CDR3 nucleotide sequence: TGTGCCAGCATTAGGGCGACAGGCGGACAGCCCCAGCATTTT. This gives the protein CASIRATGGQPQHF.

Turning to this clone: Other DNA sequences in this sample translate to the same CDR3. The V call is TRBV28, the J call TRBJ2-7; unclear D gene. The germline CDR1 and CDR2 sequences are MDHEN and SYDVKM. Between the trimmed V and J ends, which lost 4 bases and 3 bases, there was a span of 4 bases. This CDR3 region has 11 residues. The CDR3 sequence is CASSSNYEQYF. The CDR3 nucleotides read TGTGCCAGCAGTTCTAACTACGAGCAGTACTTC.

The CDR3 sequence is CASSVEALGEQFF. CDR3 DNA sequence: TGTGCCAGCAGCGTAGAAGCCCTTGGTGAGCAGTTCTTC. The V call is TRBV9, the J call TRBJ2-1; D gene ambiguous. The germline CDR1 and CDR2 sequences are SGDLS and YYNGEE. V was shortened by 0 bases and J by 9 bases, with 10 bases between the two germline ends. The length of the CDR3 is 13 residues.

This clone was counted a single time. The chain uses TRBV5-1 and TRBJ2-7, with D possibly TRBD2 on 5 matching bases. V was clipped by 4 bases and J by 7 bases, with 18 bases between them. The germline V gene encodes CDR1 SGHRS and CDR2 YFSETQ. The CDR3 has 14 amino acids. Here the CDR3 DNA reads TGCGCCAGCAGCAATGGTCTAGCACCAAGGGAGCAGTACTTC. Residues: CASSNGLAPREQYF.

This chain joins TRBV5-1 and TRBJ2-1; 8 positions agree with TRBD1. Germline CDR1 and CDR2: SGHRS and YFSETQ. This CDR3 has 16 amino acids. Trimming removed 0 bases from V and 7 bases from J; junction bases left unmatched: 9. CDR3 sequence reads: CASSLGAGTGQNEQFF. The CDR3 bases are TGCGCCAGCAGCTTGGGGGCCGGGACAGGTCAGAATGAGCAGTTCTTC.

This clone turned up a few times. V is TRBV6-5 and J is TRBJ1-5; D call uncertain. The V gene lost 6 bases and the J gene lost 3 bases, with 12 bases spanning the gap. This CDR3 contains 14 residues. Germline-derived CDR1 and CDR2 are MNHEY and SVGAGI. DNA for the CDR3: TGTGCCAGCAGCGGGCGGGAGGTCAATCAGCCCCAGCATTTT. This codes for CASSGREVNQPQHF.